This TCR beta chain was recovered during a study of regulatory T cells in long-lasting Graves disease. This clonotype has at least ten counts. Its antigen is not identified. Study-wide findings and caveats: TCR diversity was lower in persistent Graves' patients than in newly diagnosed ones. Researchers examined only peripheral blood and not thyroid tissue.

Germline V gene data show CDR1 as DFQATT and CDR2 as SNEGSKA (reference sequence). The CDR3 sequence is 17 residues long. J lost 3 bases, V lost 4 bases, and 13 bases had no gene match. Time point defined: newly diagnosed GD, antithyroid drugs for less than 3 months. RNA extracted from PBMCs served as the sequencing template. Investigators prepared the TCR beta libraries by applying iRepertoire HTBI primers and Arm-PCR of CDR3 regions. From the multiplex PCR reads, TCRdb called clonotypes with MiXCR, one entry per CDR3 protein. The sample lists more than 300,000 distinct CDR3 sequences; about 11% were seen once. A further study also used this sample, focusing on T cells in Graves' hyperthyroidism and ophthalmopathy. That paper states: Graves' hyperthyroidism was deemed stable given no ophthalmopathy progression within 18 months. Ophthalmopathy stood apart from stable hyperthyroidism in a 13 V-J model.

The chain combines TRBV20-1 with TRBJ2-7, with TRBD2 matching 12 bases. The source was peripheral blood mononuclear cells (PBMCs), collected at new diagnosis, from a patient treated with antithyroid drugs. This receptor was taken from a woman under 30 with Graves disease. The CDR3 coding sequence is TGCAGTGCTATTAATTATAAACCGACTAGCGGGAGCTACGAGCAGTACTTC. This encodes CSAINYKPTSGSYEQYF.